A selection of T cell receptor beta chains follows, all from one sample in a study of beta chain features in type 1 diabetes. Sequenced by immunoSEQ multiplex PCR; TCRdb stores in-frame clones only, minus some. The sample contains about 450,000 clones, roughly an eighth of which appear only once. Sequencing was performed on naive CD4+ T cells from blood. The origin of the receptors is a woman aged 18-29 years in good health. Each CDR3 is given with its conserved first and last residue. The order of the fields is D gene, J gene, V gene, clone size, CDR3 DNA, CDR3 protein. The D gene is left open where the match is weak. Size values are once, few and many counts, or a class for expanded clones, and some rows have none.

D: NA
J: TRBJ2-6
V: TRBV5-4
size: NA
DNA: TGTGCCAGCAGCACTAAGACTCACCAAGGGGCCAACGTCCTGACTTTC
CDR3: CASSTKTHQGANVLTF

D: NA
J: TRBJ1-5
V: TRBV30
size: NA
DNA: TGTGCCTGGAGTGTACGTAGCAATCAGCCCCAGCATTTT
CDR3: CAWSVRSNQPQHF

D: NA
J: TRBJ1-3
V: TRBV9
size: NA
DNA: TGTGCCAGCAGCGCTGGGTCCCCTGGAAACACCATATATTTT
CDR3: CASSAGSPGNTIYF

D: NA
J: TRBJ1-3
V: TRBV29-1
size: NA
DNA: TGCAGCGTCTACCTCGAGGCTTTCCCCACTGGAAACACCATATATTTT
CDR3: CSVYLEAFPTGNTIYF

D: NA
J: TRBJ2-4
V: TRBV5-1
size: few
DNA: TGCGCCAGCAGCCAGGGGACCCTAGCCAAAAACATTCAGTACTTC
CDR3: CASSQGTLAKNIQYF

D: NA
J: TRBJ2-3
V: TRBV18
size: few
DNA: TGTGCCAGCTCATGGGGCACAGATACGCAGTATTTT
CDR3: CASSWGTDTQYF

D: NA
J: TRBJ2-4
V: TRBV2
size: NA
DNA: TGTGCCAGCAGTGAAGCGTGGCGGGAAAACATTCAGTACTTC
CDR3: CASSEAWRENIQYF

D: NA
J: TRBJ2-1
V: TRBV4-3
size: once
DNA: TGCGCCAGCTTTAGCCTCTCCTACAATGAGCAGTTCTTC
CDR3: CASFSLSYNEQFF

D: TRBD2
J: TRBJ2-2
V: TRBV7-6
size: NA
DNA: TGTGCCAGCAGCGGACGACTAGCGGGAGCCCCCCCCACCGGGGAGCTGTTTTTT
CDR3: CASSGRLAGAPPTGELFF

D: NA
J: TRBJ2-5
V: TRBV15
size: few
DNA: TGTGCCACCAGCAGAGTAGGCGGGCAAGAGACCCAGTACTTC
CDR3: CATSRVGGQETQYF

D: NA
J: TRBJ1-2
V: TRBV4-3
size: NA
DNA: TGCGCCAGCAGCCGGTCGGGGCTCTATGGCTACACCTTC
CDR3: CASSRSGLYGYTF

D: TRBD2
J: TRBJ2-7
V: TRBV7-2
size: few
DNA: TGTGCCAGCAGCTTAGGAGGTAGCGGGAACTACGAGCAGTACTTC
CDR3: CASSLGGSGNYEQYF

D: TRBD1
J: TRBJ1-4
V: TRBV18
size: few
DNA: TGTGCCAGCCTAAGTTCACAGGGGAACGAAAAACTGTTTTTT
CDR3: CASLSSQGNEKLFF

D: NA
J: TRBJ2-1
V: TRBV7-9
size: NA
DNA: TGTGCCAGCAGCCTGTACTCGAGCTCCTACAATGAGCAGTTCTTC
CDR3: CASSLYSSSYNEQFF

D: TRBD1
J: TRBJ2-3
V: TRBV4-1
size: NA
DNA: TGCGCCAGCAGCCGCGCGGTTATGGGAAGAGGGGGCGCAGATACGCAGTATTTT
CDR3: CASSRAVMGRGGADTQYF

D: NA
J: TRBJ1-5
V: TRBV6-6
size: NA
DNA: TGTGCCAGCAGTCCCAGACAGGAGGGTCAGCCCCAGCATTTT
CDR3: CASSPRQEGQPQHF

D: NA
J: TRBJ1-1
V: TRBV7-2
size: few
DNA: TGTGCCAGCAGCCCAAAGAGGGAAACTGAAGCTTTCTTT
CDR3: CASSPKRETEAFF

D: TRBD1
J: TRBJ1-2
V: TRBV7-2
size: few
DNA: TGTGCCAGCAGCTTAGCTGACGGGACAGGGTCCTATGGCTACACCTTC
CDR3: CASSLADGTGSYGYTF

D: TRBD1
J: TRBJ2-3
V: TRBV5-1
size: NA
DNA: TGCGCCAGCCGCCCGGGACAGGAGGTGACAGATACGCAGTATTTT
CDR3: CASRPGQEVTDTQYF

D: TRBD2
J: TRBJ2-1
V: TRBV6-1
size: NA
DNA: TGTGCCAGCAGGGTAGGACTAGCGGGAGGTGAGCAGTTCTTC
CDR3: CASRVGLAGGEQFF

D: TRBD2
J: TRBJ2-1
V: TRBV7-2
size: NA
DNA: TGTGCCAGCTTGGTTGGGCTAGCGGGAGCTGGGGAGCAGTTCTTC
CDR3: CASLVGLAGAGEQFF

D: TRBD2
J: TRBJ2-2
V: TRBV9
size: NA
DNA: TGTGCCAGCACGAGCGGGAGGTCGGGGGAGCTGTTTTTT
CDR3: CASTSGRSGELFF

D: NA
J: TRBJ1-2
V: TRBV7-8
size: NA
DNA: TGTGCCAGCAGCTTAGACAGTTCCTCCTATGGCTACACCTTC
CDR3: CASSLDSSSYGYTF

D: NA
J: TRBJ1-2
V: TRBV2
size: few
DNA: TGTGCCAGCAGTCTTAACAGGGTGGGCTACACCTTC
CDR3: CASSLNRVGYTF

D: NA
J: TRBJ2-7
V: TRBV11-2
size: NA
DNA: TGTGCCAGCAGCCTCGCCGACAGGCCCAGCTACGAGCAGTACTTC
CDR3: CASSLADRPSYEQYF

D: NA
J: TRBJ2-5
V: TRBV29-1
size: few
DNA: TGCAGCGCCGGGTTGAGGGACCAGTACTTC
CDR3: CSAGLRDQYF

D: NA
J: TRBJ1-5
V: TRBV5-6
size: few
DNA: TGTGCCAGCAGCTTGATAGGTCAGCCCCAGCATTTT
CDR3: CASSLIGQPQHF

D: TRBD2
J: TRBJ2-3
V: TRBV6-5
size: NA
DNA: TGTGCCAGCAGTTACAAGCGGGAGACAGATACGCAGTATTTT
CDR3: CASSYKRETDTQYF

D: NA
J: TRBJ2-1
V: TRBV29-1
size: NA
DNA: TGCAGCACCTTAAGGAGGGAATCTTCTTCGGGTGAGCAGTTCTTC
CDR3: CSTLRRESSSGEQFF

D: TRBD1
J: TRBJ2-3
V: TRBV5-1
size: NA
DNA: TGCGCCAGCAGGGGAAGGACAGGTGCTACTACAGATACGCAGTATTTT
CDR3: CASRGRTGATTDTQYF

D: NA
J: TRBJ1-6
V: TRBV10-3
size: few
DNA: TGTGCCATCAGTGAGTTTGGCAGCCCAGAATATAATTCACCCCTCCACTTT
CDR3: CAISEFGSPEYNSPLHF

D: NA
J: TRBJ2-3
V: TRBV28
size: few
DNA: TGTGCCAGTGCGGACTTAAATACGCAGTATTTT
CDR3: CASADLNTQYF

D: NA
J: TRBJ2-7
V: TRBV15
size: few
DNA: TGTGCCACCAGCAGAGATGCTTATTACGAGCAGTACTTC
CDR3: CATSRDAYYEQYF

D: TRBD2
J: TRBJ2-7
V: TRBV7-2
size: NA
DNA: TGTGCCAGCAGCTTCGGGACTAGCGGAACCTACGAGCAGTACTTC
CDR3: CASSFGTSGTYEQYF

D: NA
J: TRBJ2-3
V: TRBV12-2
size: NA
DNA: TGTGCAAGTCGCTTAGCCTTCCAAGGAAGCGGGGGGCCCACGCAGTATTTT
CDR3: CASRLAFQGSGGPTQYF

D: TRBD2
J: TRBJ2-4
V: TRBV29-1
size: NA
DNA: TGCAGCGTTGAAGAGGGAGGGAGTTCAGGCAAAAACATTCAGTACTTC
CDR3: CSVEEGGSSGKNIQYF

D: TRBD1
J: TRBJ2-7
V: TRBV18
size: NA
DNA: TGTGCCAGCTCACCGGACAGGGTAATCTACGAGCAGTACTTC
CDR3: CASSPDRVIYEQYF

D: TRBD2
J: TRBJ2-1
V: TRBV7-9
size: NA
DNA: TGTGCCAGCAGCTTATTGGCGGGAGGGTCGCGGAATGAGCAGTTCTTC
CDR3: CASSLLAGGSRNEQFF

D: NA
J: TRBJ2-2
V: TRBV4-3
size: few
DNA: TGCGCCAGCAGCCACCGAGGGCAGACTCAGAACACCGGGGAGCTGTTTTTT
CDR3: CASSHRGQTQNTGELFF

D: NA
J: TRBJ1-1
V: TRBV29-1
size: NA
DNA: TGCAGCGTTGACATACAGGGCTTAGGGACTGAAGCTTTCTTT
CDR3: CSVDIQGLGTEAFF

D: TRBD2
J: TRBJ2-1
V: TRBV6-5
size: few
DNA: TGTGCCAGCAGTTACTCCTTTAGCGGGAAGAACAATGAGCAGTTCTTC
CDR3: CASSYSFSGKNNEQFF

D: TRBD2
J: TRBJ2-1
V: TRBV5-8
size: NA
DNA: TGTGCCAGCAGCTTGGCCGGACTAGACCCTCGGAATGAGCAGTTCTTC
CDR3: CASSLAGLDPRNEQFF

D: NA
J: TRBJ2-1
V: TRBV18
size: NA
DNA: TGTGCCAGCTCACCTCCCGTCCAGGGAGCCTACAATGAGCAGTTCTTC
CDR3: CASSPPVQGAYNEQFF

D: NA
J: TRBJ2-3
V: TRBV6-6
size: few
DNA: TGTGCCAGCAGTTACCGCACAGATACGCAGTATTTT
CDR3: CASSYRTDTQYF

D: NA
J: TRBJ2-7
V: TRBV2
size: NA
DNA: TGTGCCAGCAGTGGACAGGTCTATGGGGAGCAGTACTTC
CDR3: CASSGQVYGEQYF

D: TRBD1
J: TRBJ1-2
V: TRBV5-1
size: few
DNA: TGCGCCAGCAGCTCCCCCGGGACAGCGGGCTATGGCTACACCTTC
CDR3: CASSSPGTAGYGYTF